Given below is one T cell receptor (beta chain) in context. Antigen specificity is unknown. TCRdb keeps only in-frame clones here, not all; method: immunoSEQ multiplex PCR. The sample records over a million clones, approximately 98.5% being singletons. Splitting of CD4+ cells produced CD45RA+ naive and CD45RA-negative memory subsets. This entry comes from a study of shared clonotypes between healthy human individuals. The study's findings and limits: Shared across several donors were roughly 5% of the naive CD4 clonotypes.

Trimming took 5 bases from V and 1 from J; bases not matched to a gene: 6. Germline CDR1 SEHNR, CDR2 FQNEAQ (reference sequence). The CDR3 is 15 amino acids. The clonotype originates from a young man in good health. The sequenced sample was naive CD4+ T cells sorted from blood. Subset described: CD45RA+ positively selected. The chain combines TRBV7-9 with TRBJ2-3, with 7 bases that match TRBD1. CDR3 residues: CASSDRVMGTDTQYF. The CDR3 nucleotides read TGTGCCAGCAGCGACAGGGTCATGGGCACAGATACGCAGTATTTT. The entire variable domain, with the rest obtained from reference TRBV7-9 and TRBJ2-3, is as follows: DTGVSQNPRHKITKRGQNVTFRCDPISEHNRLYWYRQTLGQGPEFLTYFQNEAQLEKSRLLSDRFSAERPKGSFSTLEIQRTEQGDSAMYLCASSDRVMGTDTQYFGPGTRLTVL.